This T cell receptor (beta chain) was recorded in a study of T cell repertoires in cytomegalovirus infection. Study information: Selected CMV epitopes included recently identified HLA-C-restricted ones as well as well-studied HLA-B-restricted ones. Public TCR beta signatures indicated both CMV infection and matching HLA type. Broader study findings: Dominating the ex vivo response were HLA-C-restricted CMV-specific TCR beta clonotypes.

This clonotype was found a few times. Its antigen remains unidentified. The CDR3 runs to 15 residues. Trimming left V 6 bases short and J 4 bases short, with 15 bases between. TCRdb called the reads again in MiXCR, with one record for every CDR3 protein. Of 650,000 to 900,000 distinct CDR3 sequences in the sample, almost 30% were seen once. This TCR was recovered from a human donor in good health (CMV status not recorded). Some clones in this sample may be carry-over from other donors' samples. Sequences were derived from cultured CD8+ T cells from PBMCs, sampled from culture after CMV antigen stimulation. The chain couples TRBV12-3 or TRBV12-4 to TRBJ1-4, with a possible D match to TRBD1 (5 bases). This chain's CDR3 is CASSLPDIFNEKLFF. CDR3 coding DNA: TGTGCCAGCAGCCTTCCGGACATATTTAATGAAAAACTGTTTTTT.